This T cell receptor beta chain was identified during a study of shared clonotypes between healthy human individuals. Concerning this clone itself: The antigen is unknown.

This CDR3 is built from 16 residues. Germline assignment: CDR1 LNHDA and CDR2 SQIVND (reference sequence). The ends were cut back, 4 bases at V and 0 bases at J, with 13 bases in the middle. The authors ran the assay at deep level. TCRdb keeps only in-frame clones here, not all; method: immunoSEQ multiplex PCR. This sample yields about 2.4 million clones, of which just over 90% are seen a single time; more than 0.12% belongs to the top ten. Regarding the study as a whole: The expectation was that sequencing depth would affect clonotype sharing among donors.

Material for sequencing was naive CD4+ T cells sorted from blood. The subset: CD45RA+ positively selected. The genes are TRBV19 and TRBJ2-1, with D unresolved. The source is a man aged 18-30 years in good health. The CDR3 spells CASSTTIKSSYNEQFF. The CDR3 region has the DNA TGTGCCAGTAGTACAACTATCAAAAGCTCCTACAATGAGCAGTTCTTC.